The 14 T cell receptor beta chains given below trace back to one sample, sequenced in a study of PD-1 blockade in classical Hodgkin lymphoma. Time point noted: cycle 4 day 1 (C4D1), after five to seven weeks of nivolumab. Every single patient, without exception, relapsed after autologous stem cell transplantation, and brentuximab vedotin exposure varied. The table came from immunoSEQ multiplex PCR; TCRdb's copy has only in-frame clones and leaves some out. Found here are approximately 96,000 clones, roughly 91% of them singletons; the top ten hold under 2%. Sequences were derived from peripheral blood mononuclear cells (PBMCs), sampled before the fourth cycle of nivolumab. Source of these receptors: a human donor with classical Hodgkin lymphoma.

This chain joins TRBV19 and TRBJ2-1; TRBD2 matches 10 bases. J was trimmed by 9 bases and V by 6 bases; bases with no gene match: 14. This CDR3 region has 16 residues. Germline lookup yields CDR1 LNHDA and CDR2 SQIVND (reference sequence). Here the CDR3 DNA reads TGTGCCAGTAGGAGTCTGAGCGGGAGGGCGGTTCGTGAGCAGTTCTTC. As protein: CASRSLSGRAVREQFF.

The rearrangement uses TRBV5-1 and TRBJ2-7, with 7 bases lining up with TRBD2. J was trimmed by 4 bases and V by 0 bases; bases with no gene match: 7. Germline lookup yields CDR1 SGHRS and CDR2 YFSETQ. CDR3 length: 15 amino acids. CDR3 residues: CASSLGTSARYEQYF. The CDR3 DNA follows: TGCGCCAGCAGCTTGGGAACTAGCGCGAGATACGAGCAGTACTTC.

The chain is built from TRBV6-1 and TRBJ1-3; 7 nucleotides agree with TRBD1. CDR1 is MNHNS and CDR2 is SASEGT in the germline V gene. The V segment lost 4 bases and the J segment 4 bases; nucleotides outside the gene matches: 4. The CDR3 has 14 amino acids. This CDR3 is CASSVGTVGNTIYF. The CDR3 nucleotides are TGTGCCAGCAGTGTCGGGACAGTGGGAAACACCATATATTTT.

This rearrangement joins TRBV29-1 to TRBJ2-7, with D perhaps being TRBD1 or TRBD2 (5 bases each). V dropped 6 bases and J dropped 4 bases, with 19 bases sitting between them. CDR1 SQVTM and CDR2 ANQGSEA come from the germline V gene. This CDR3 contains 14 residues. DNA of the CDR3: TGCAGCGTGGGTCGGCGGGCAGGGTTTTACGAGCAGTACTTC. It yields the protein CSVGRRAGFYEQYF.

V is TRBV4-1 and J is TRBJ2-5; possible D gene TRBD2, 6 bases. Near its end, the DNA agrees better with TRBJ2-7, so the J call may be wrong. This CDR3 region has 15 residues. CDR1 is MGHRA, CDR2 YSYEKL, per germline. CDR3 sequence (DNA): TGCGCCAGCAGCCAAGAATGGGCGGAGGGCCGCGAGCAGTACTTC. Protein product: CASSQEWAEGREQYF.

V and J are TRBV7-9 and TRBJ2-7; D unresolved. Trimming stripped 5 bases from V and 4 bases from J, with 15 bases between. This CDR3 comprises 14 residues. Germline V gene lookup returns CDR1 SEHNR and CDR2 FQNEAQ (reference sequence). The CDR3 nucleotides are TGTGCCAGCAGCGGGCTCCCTACCCTTTACGAGCAGTACTTC. Protein: CASSGLPTLYEQYF.

The chain has TRBV9 and TRBJ2-3, with TRBD2 as a possible D gene (6 bases). Trimming cost V 3 bases and J 0 bases, with 17 bases left between them. CDR1 and CDR2 (germline): SGDLS, YYNGEE. The CDR3 contains 17 residues. DNA for the CDR3: TGTGCCAGCAGCGCTCGTTTCCAGCGGGTTAGCACAGATACGCAGTATTTT. Translation: CASSARFQRVSTDTQYF.

V usage is TRBV7-8 and J usage is TRBJ1-1, with no clear D. Trimming stripped 2 bases from V and 1 base from J, with 17 bases between. CDR3 length: 17 residues. Germline CDR1 is SGHVS and CDR2 is FQNEAQ. CDR3 residues: CASSLITTITGNTEAFF. CDR3 DNA sequence: TGTGCCAGCAGCTTAATTACTACCATCACTGGGAACACTGAAGCTTTCTTT.

V and J are TRBV30 and TRBJ2-5; a possible D gene is TRBD1 (5 bases). V dropped 0 bases and J dropped 7 bases, with 12 bases sitting between them. Germline V lookup: CDR1 GTSNPN, CDR2 SVGIG (reference sequence). This CDR3 spans 13 amino acids. CDR3 region: CAWSVLGRATQYF. The DNA of the CDR3 is TGTGCCTGGAGTGTACTGGGCAGGGCGACCCAGTACTTC.

This CDR3 is CASSHLGTRGAEQYF. DNA for the CDR3: TGCGCCAGCAGCCATCTCGGGACCCGCGGGGCCGAGCAGTACTTC. The J gene is TRBJ2-7, the V gene TRBV4-1; a weak D match, TRBD2 (6 bases). The CDR3 spans 15 residues. The germline V and J ends were trimmed by 3 bases and 6 bases, with 18 bases remaining between them. Germline CDR1 MGHRA, CDR2 YSYEKL.

As for this clone: At one end, the junction sequence differs from germline, possibly due to a read error. The V and J genes are TRBV29-1 and TRBJ1-3; maybe TRBD1 (5 bases). Germline lookup yields CDR1 SQVTM and CDR2 ANQGSEA. The CDR3 contains 16 residues. The DNA for the CDR3 is TGCAGCGTTGAAGATTATCGACAGCACTCTGGAAGCACCATATATTTT. Its protein product is CSVEDYRQHSGSTIYF.

V gene TRBV7-9 combines with J gene TRBJ1-2; 7 bases map to TRBD1. V lost 5 bases and J lost 0; bases outside the gene matches: 6. Germline V CDR1 and CDR2: SEHNR, FQNEAQ (reference sequence). The CDR3 has 15 amino acids. Here the CDR3 reads CASSNRDRANYGYTF. The CDR3 nucleotides read TGTGCCAGCAGCAATCGGGACAGAGCTAACTATGGCTACACCTTC. The whole variable domain, remainder taken from reference TRBV7-9 and TRBJ1-2, is DTGVSQNPRHKITKRGQNVTFRCDPISEHNRLYWYRQTLGQGPEFLTYFQNEAQLEKSRLLSDRFSAERPKGSFSTLEIQRTEQGDSAMYLCASSNRDRANYGYTFGSGTRLTVV.

The sample holds a few counts of this clone. J is TRBJ1-1 and V is TRBV5-4, with D perhaps matching TRBD1 (6 bases). Trimming removed 4 bases at V and 1 base at J, with 11 bases between. CDR1 is SGHNT, CDR2 YYREEE, per germline (reference sequence). The CDR3 consists of 14 residues. The CDR3 here is CASSRDTTNTEAFF. The CDR3 DNA is TGTGCCAGCAGCAGGGACACAACGAACACTGAAGCTTTCTTT.

The genes are TRBV6-1 and TRBJ1-2; D is possibly TRBD1 (6 bases). V was pared by 2 bases and J by 6 bases, with 13 bases between. In germline, CDR1 is MNHNS, CDR2 SASEGT. This CDR3 contains 14 residues. This chain's CDR3 is CASSEFSGADGYTF. CDR3 in DNA: TGTGCCAGCAGTGAATTTTCAGGGGCGGATGGCTACACCTTC.